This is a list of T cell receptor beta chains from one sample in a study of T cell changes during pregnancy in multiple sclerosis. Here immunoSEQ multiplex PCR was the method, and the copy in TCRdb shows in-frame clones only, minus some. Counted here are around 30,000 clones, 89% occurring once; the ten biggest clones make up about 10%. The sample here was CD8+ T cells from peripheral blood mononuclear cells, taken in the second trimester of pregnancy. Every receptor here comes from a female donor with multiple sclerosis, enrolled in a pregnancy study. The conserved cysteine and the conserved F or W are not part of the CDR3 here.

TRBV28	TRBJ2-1	ARPDRVYNEQF
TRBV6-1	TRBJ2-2	ASSGRTGRNTGELF
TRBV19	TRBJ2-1	ASSIDLIEEFYNEQF
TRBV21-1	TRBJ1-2	ASSKKGQGKGNRYT
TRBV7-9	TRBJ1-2	ASPGRSYDYGYT
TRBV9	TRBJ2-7	ASSVGQQGSYEQY
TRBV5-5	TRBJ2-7	ASSFWGLSYEQY
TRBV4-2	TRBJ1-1	ASSQDREGPMNTEAF
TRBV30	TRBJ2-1	AWSFRGISYNEQF
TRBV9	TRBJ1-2	ASSVGTAGSNYGYT
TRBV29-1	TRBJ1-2	SVEGSEPGYT
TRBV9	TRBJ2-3	ASSVSGPSTDTQY
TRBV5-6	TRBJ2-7	ASSRTGIYEQY
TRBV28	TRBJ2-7	ATGAGGYEQY
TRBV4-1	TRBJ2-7	ASSQRTGPYYEQY
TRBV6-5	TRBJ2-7	ASSSGTGKGYEQY
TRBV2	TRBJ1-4	ASSIVVTEKLF
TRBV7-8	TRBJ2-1	ASSLLSGGVGEQF
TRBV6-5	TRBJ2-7	ASSYGQGGYEQY
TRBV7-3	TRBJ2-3	ASSLSSLTDTQY
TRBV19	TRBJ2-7	ASSFQPGLAGDEQY
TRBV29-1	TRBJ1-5	SVEVDRTQPQH
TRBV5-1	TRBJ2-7	ASSLRVGYEQY
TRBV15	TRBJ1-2	ATSDRGGYGYT
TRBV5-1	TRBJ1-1	ASSFRSPPSEAF
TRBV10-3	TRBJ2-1	AISERLAGIATYNEQF
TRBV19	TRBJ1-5	ASSILRDGSNQPQH
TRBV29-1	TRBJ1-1	SVDFWTDTEAF
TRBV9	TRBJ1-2	ASSGQQGVRGGYT
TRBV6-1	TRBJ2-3	ASSEEGETSTDTQY
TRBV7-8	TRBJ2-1	ASSSSPATEQF
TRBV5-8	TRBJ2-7	ASSWGTGGDEQY
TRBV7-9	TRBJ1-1	ASRAGWTEAF
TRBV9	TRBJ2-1	ASSLGGSLYNEQF